The 2 T cell receptor beta chains given below trace back to one sample, sequenced in a study of technical replicates of blood from a handful of donors. Measured with immunoSEQ multiplex PCR; TCRdb has only the in-frame clones, and not every one. Among over 10,000 clones listed, roughly 93% were seen once. Sequencing input: PBMCs. These TCRs come from a human donor in good health.

The rearrangement joins TRBV7-8 to TRBJ1-1; D gene ambiguous. Trimming removed 0 bases at V and 4 bases at J, with 18 bases between. The CDR3 is 17 amino acids. CDR1 is SGHVS, CDR2 FQNEAQ, per germline. In DNA, the CDR3 is TGTGCCAGCAGCTTAGCGCCCCGGGGTATGGAGAGCACTGAAGCTTTCTTT. It specifies CASSLAPRGMESTEAFF.

This clone is a singleton in its sample. This chain links TRBV6-7 with TRBJ2-2; maybe TRBD1 (6 bases). TRBV6-7 is an ORF, with its function uncertain. V lost 2 bases to trimming and J lost 4 bases, with 26 bases between them. CDR3 size: 20 residues. CDR3 residues: CASSYGFGQLTSRLTGELFF. CDR3 coding DNA: TGTGCCAGCAGTTACGGATTCGGACAGCTCACTTCTAGGCTCACCGGGGAGCTGTTTTTT.